A selection of T cell receptor beta chains follows, all from one sample in a study of regulatory T cells in long-lasting Graves disease. From the multiplex PCR reads, TCRdb called clonotypes with MiXCR, one entry per CDR3 protein. This sample has 400,000 to 450,000 distinct CDR3 sequences, with around 15% found just once. Separately, the same data were catalogued under a study of T cells in Graves' hyperthyroidism and ophthalmopathy.

Sequenced here: peripheral blood mononuclear cells (PBMCs), sampled at new diagnosis, from a patient treated with antithyroid drugs. All receptors come from a woman aged 30 to 39 with Graves disease. CDR3s include the opening cysteine and the closing phenylalanine or tryptophan. A D gene is named only where the DNA matches it firmly. Some rows mark clone size as missing; the rest say once, few, many or name a class of expanded clone.

D gene	V gene	clone size	J gene	CDR3 protein	CDR3 DNA
NA	TRBV20-1	few	TRBJ2-1	CSARGPLPGDNEQFF	TGCAGTGCTAGAGGTCCACTCCCAGGCGACAATGAGCAGTTCTTC
TRBD2	TRBV7-8	NA	TRBJ2-2	CASSPLAGGFGELFF	TGTGCCAGCAGCCCCCTAGCGGGAGGGTTCGGGGAGCTGTTTTTT
TRBD2	TRBV5-1	NA	TRBJ2-3	CASMRLARFSTDTQYF	TGCGCCAGCATGAGACTAGCGAGATTTAGCACAGATACGCAGTATTTT
TRBD1	TRBV28	NA	TRBJ2-7	CASSLTGTGGGYEQYF	TGTGCCAGCAGTTTAACCGGGACAGGGGGCGGCTACGAGCAGTACTTC
TRBD1	TRBV10-3	many	TRBJ2-7	CAISGTGAARSYEQYF	TGTGCCATCAGTGGGACAGGGGCCGCCCGCTCCTACGAGCAGTACTTC
NA	TRBV6-2/TRBV6-3	NA	TRBJ2-4	CASSPRDLKNIQYF	TGTGCCAGCAGTCCCCGGGACCTAAAAAACATTCAGTACTTC
TRBD2	TRBV28	many	TRBJ2-6	CASSGRNRANVLTF	TGTGCCAGCAGCGGGAGGAATCGGGCCAACGTCCTGACTTTC
TRBD1	TRBV7-9	NA	TRBJ2-1	CATEDRDRNNEQFF	TGTGCCACGGAAGACAGGGATAGGAACAATGAGCAGTTCTTC
NA	TRBV20-1	many	TRBJ1-5	CSARENPLRNQPQHF	TGCAGTGCTAGAGAAAATCCGCTTCGCAATCAGCCCCAGCATTTT
NA	TRBV28	NA	TRBJ1-4	CASSPESSLNEKLFF	TGTGCCAGCAGTCCTGAGTCGAGCCTCAATGAAAAACTGTTTTTT
NA	TRBV19	NA	TRBJ2-1	CASSIRYYNEQFF	TGTGCCAGTAGTATTCGGTACTACAATGAGCAGTTCTTC
TRBD1	TRBV7-9	NA	TRBJ2-6	CASSPVGRGQARFGANVLTF	TGTGCCAGCAGCCCGGTGGGCAGGGGACAGGCCCGTTTCGGGGCCAACGTCCTGACTTTC
TRBD2	TRBV9	NA	TRBJ2-1	CASSGQTSVGEQFF	TGTGCCAGCAGCGGGCAGACTAGCGTCGGTGAGCAGTTCTTC
NA	TRBV28	many	TRBJ1-5	CASSFNQPQHF	TGTGCCAGCAGTTTCAATCAGCCCCAGCATTTT
NA	TRBV30	many	TRBJ1-6	CAWSVRGRNSPLHF	TGTGCCTGGAGTGTGAGGGGCCGAAATTCACCCCTCCACTTT
NA	TRBV7-9	NA	TRBJ2-7	CASIADSGEQYF	TGTGCCAGCATAGCGGACTCGGGAGAGCAGTACTTC
TRBD1	TRBV6-1	many	TRBJ2-7	CASSPPGTGKLYEQYF	TGTGCCAGCAGTCCTCCCGGGACAGGAAAGCTCTACGAGCAGTACTTC
TRBD2	TRBV4-2	NA	TRBJ2-1	CASSQHGRDNEQFF	TGTGCCAGCAGCCAGCACGGGAGGGACAATGAGCAGTTCTTC
NA	TRBV12-3/TRBV12-4	many	TRBJ1-1	CASSLQRRTEAFF	TGTGCCAGCAGCCTCCAGCGGAGAACTGAAGCTTTCTTT
TRBD1	TRBV15	many	TRBJ1-2	CATSTTGVGYGYTF	TGTGCCACCAGCACTACAGGGGTTGGCTATGGCTACACCTTC
NA	TRBV5-1	few	TRBJ1-2	CASRPGPDFYGYTF	TGCGCCAGCAGGCCAGGACCCGACTTCTATGGCTACACCTTC
TRBD2	TRBV15	many	TRBJ2-3	CATSRDPSGLGTDTQYF	TGTGCCACCAGCAGAGACCCTAGCGGGTTGGGCACAGATACGCAGTATTTT
TRBD2	TRBV7-9	many	TRBJ2-2	CASRREGASEWTGELFF	TGTGCCAGCAGGCGGGAGGGGGCGTCAGAATGGACCGGGGAGCTGTTTTTT
NA	TRBV18	few	TRBJ2-3	CASSPPSGGTDTQYF	TGTGCCAGCTCACCACCGTCAGGGGGCACAGATACGCAGTATTTT
NA	TRBV7-8	many	TRBJ2-1	CASGQNYNEQFF	TGTGCCAGCGGACAAAATTACAATGAGCAGTTCTTC
TRBD2	TRBV12-3/TRBV12-4	many	TRBJ2-1	CASSLGGGSSYNEQFF	TGTGCCAGCAGCTTGGGAGGCGGGAGCTCCTACAATGAGCAGTTCTTC
NA	TRBV18	many	TRBJ1-1	CASSQQGGNTEAFF	TGTGCCAGCTCACAGCAGGGTGGGAACACTGAAGCTTTCTTT
NA	TRBV28	many	TRBJ1-5	CASSLKDRAFSNQPQHF	TGTGCCAGCAGTTTAAAGGATAGAGCCTTTAGCAATCAGCCCCAGCATTTT
NA	TRBV6-1	few	TRBJ1-5	CASSRTGFGDQPQHF	TGTGCCAGCAGCCGTACAGGGTTCGGGGATCAGCCCCAGCATTTT
NA	TRBV14	NA	TRBJ1-1	CASSQRLRAEAFF	TGTGCCAGCAGCCAGCGCCTTAGGGCTGAAGCTTTCTTT
NA	TRBV5-5	NA	TRBJ1-1	CASSPPPGSGRSPEAFF	TGTGCCAGCAGCCCCCCGCCAGGGAGTGGTCGCAGCCCTGAAGCTTTCTTT
NA	TRBV11-2	many	TRBJ2-5	CASSYNRGGETQYF	TGTGCCAGCAGTTATAATAGGGGTGGCGAGACCCAGTACTTC
NA	TRBV5-4	NA	TRBJ2-2	CASSQIPGELFF	TGTGCCAGCAGTCAGATTCCCGGGGAGCTGTTTTTT
NA	TRBV2	many	TRBJ2-5	CASSPDTVEETQYF	TGTGCCAGCAGTCCTGACACAGTCGAAGAGACCCAGTACTTC
NA	TRBV5-7	many	TRBJ1-1	CASTQTGFPEAFF	TGTGCCAGCACCCAGACAGGTTTCCCTGAAGCTTTCTTT